The clone carrying this T cell receptor (beta chain) came up once. This entry belongs to a study of TIL therapy for anti-PD-1-resistant metastatic lung cancer. Across the whole study: Progressing patients received lymphodepletion, expanded TIL infusion and IL-2.

This was the immunoSEQ v3 assay. The assay was immunoSEQ multiplex PCR, and TCRdb's table has in-frame clones only and misses some. The top ten clones hold around 1.7% of a sample with approximately 60,000 clones, more than 60% of them seen once. As for time point: pre-treatment sample, taken before nivolumab and TIL therapy. The CDR3 is 15 amino acids. Trimming pared 4 bases from V and 3 bases from J, leaving 15 bases between. The germline V gene encodes CDR1 MNHEY and CDR2 SMNVEV (reference sequence). This sequence joins TRBV27 and TRBJ1-2, with D possibly being TRBD1 (5 bases). Sequencing used blood, obtained at baseline. This clonotype was obtained from a person aged 25 to 85 with non-small cell lung cancer. The CDR3 sequence is CASSWTSQHHYGYTF. CDR3 coding DNA: TGTGCCAGCAGTTGGACATCCCAACATCACTATGGCTACACCTTC.